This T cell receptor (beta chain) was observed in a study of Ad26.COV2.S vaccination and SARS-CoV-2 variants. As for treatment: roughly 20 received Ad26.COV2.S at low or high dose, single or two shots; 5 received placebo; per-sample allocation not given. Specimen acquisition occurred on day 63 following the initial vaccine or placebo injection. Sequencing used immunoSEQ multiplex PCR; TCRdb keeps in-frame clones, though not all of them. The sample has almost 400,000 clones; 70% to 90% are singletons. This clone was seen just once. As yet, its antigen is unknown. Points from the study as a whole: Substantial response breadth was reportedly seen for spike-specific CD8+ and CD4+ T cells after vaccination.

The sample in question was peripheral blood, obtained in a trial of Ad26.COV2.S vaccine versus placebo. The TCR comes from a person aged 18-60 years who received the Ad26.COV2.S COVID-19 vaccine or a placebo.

In DNA, the CDR3 is TGTGCCAGCAGTTCGATGGACAGGAACACTGAAGCTTTCTTT. Translated, it gives CASSSMDRNTEAFF. V and J are TRBV27 and TRBJ1-1, with D possibly being TRBD1 (6 bases). V was pared by 4 bases and J by 1 base, with 10 bases between. This CDR3 is 14 amino acids long. Germline CDR1 MNHEY, CDR2 SMNVEV (reference sequence).